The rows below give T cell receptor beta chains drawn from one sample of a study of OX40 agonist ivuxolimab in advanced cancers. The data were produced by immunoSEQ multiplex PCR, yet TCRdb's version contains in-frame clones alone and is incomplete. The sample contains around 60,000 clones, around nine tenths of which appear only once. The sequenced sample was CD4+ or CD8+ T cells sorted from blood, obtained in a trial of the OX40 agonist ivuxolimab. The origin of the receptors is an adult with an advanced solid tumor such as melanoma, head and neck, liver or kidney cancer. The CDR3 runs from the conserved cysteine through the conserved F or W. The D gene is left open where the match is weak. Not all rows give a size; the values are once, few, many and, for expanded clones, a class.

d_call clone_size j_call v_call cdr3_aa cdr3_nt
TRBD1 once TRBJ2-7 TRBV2 CASNPLDRGNEQYF TGTGCCAGCAACCCCTTAGACAGGGGGAATGAGCAGTACTTC
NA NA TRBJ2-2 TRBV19 CASSWVAGDFGELFF TGTGCCAGTAGTTGGGTCGCAGGGGATTTTGGGGAGCTGTTTTTT
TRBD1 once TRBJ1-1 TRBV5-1 CASSYDRASTEAFF TGCGCCAGCAGCTATGACAGGGCAAGCACTGAAGCTTTCTTT
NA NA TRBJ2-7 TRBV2 CASSEEGGAYEQYF TGTGCCAGCAGTGAAGAGGGGGGTGCCTACGAGCAGTACTTC
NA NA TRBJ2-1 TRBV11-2 CASSFTIDEQFF TGTGCCAGCAGCTTTACTATCGATGAGCAGTTCTTC
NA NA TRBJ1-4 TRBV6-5 CASSYSKRGEKLFF TGTGCCAGCAGTTACTCGAAGCGGGGAGAAAAACTGTTTTTT
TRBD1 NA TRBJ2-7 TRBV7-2 CASSPWTGYEQYF TGTGCCAGCAGCCCCTGGACAGGGTACGAGCAGTACTTC
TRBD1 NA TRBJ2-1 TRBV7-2 CASSLGQGAYEQFF TGTGCCAGCAGCCTAGGACAGGGGGCCTATGAGCAGTTCTTC
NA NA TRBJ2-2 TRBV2 CASSEARTRELFF TGTGCCAGCAGTGAAGCGCGGACCCGGGAGCTGTTTTTT
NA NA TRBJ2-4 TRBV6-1 CASSEIQGALFQYF TGTGCCAGCAGTGAGATACAGGGAGCGCTCTTTCAGTACTTC